A single sample gave rise to the 22 T cell receptor beta chains below, sequenced in a study of T-cell reconstitution after alpha-beta-depleted transplantation in children. As it was prepared, the TCRbeta library received unique molecular identifiers. From the PCR reads, TCRdb called clonotypes with MiXCR, one entry per CDR3 protein. This sample has approximately 1,000,000 distinct CDR3 sequences, with under 30% found just once. The sample consisted of PBMCs, mostly from graft donor cells, taken 360 days after TCRalphabeta/CD19-depleted stem cell transplant. The receptors come from a boy in the first two years of life who had a stem cell transplant for SCID, so the T cells may come from the graft donor.

This chain connects TRBV29-1 to TRBJ2-1, with TRBD2 matching 10 bases. The germline V gene has CDR1 SQVTM and CDR2 ANQGSEA. CDR3 length: 12 residues. V was pared by 5 bases and J by 8 bases, with 3 bases of the junction left unmatched. The CDR3 coding sequence is TGCAGCGTTCTCCTAGCGGGGGATGAGCAGTTCTTC. This encodes CSVLLAGDEQFF.

Only a few counts were recorded for this clonotype. V is TRBV6-1 and J is TRBJ1-2, with 9 bases fitting TRBD1. The CDR3 totals 15 residues. CDR1 MNHNS and CDR2 SASEGT come from the germline V gene. Unmatched junction bases numbered 8, after V lost 5 bases and J lost 4 bases. The CDR3 sequence is CASSLTGGLGYGYTF. Written as DNA, the CDR3 is TGTGCCAGCAGTCTAACAGGGGGCCTCGGCTATGGCTACACCTTC.

This clonotype appeared a few times. The gene calls are TRBV6-5 and TRBJ2-7; possibly TRBD1 for D (5 bases). In germline, CDR1 is MNHEY, CDR2 SVGAGI. V lost 5 bases to trimming and J lost 2 bases, with 7 bases between them. The CDR3 spans 12 residues. This CDR3 reads CASSAGTYEQYF. CDR3 sequence (DNA): TGTGCCAGCAGTGCAGGGACCTACGAGCAGTACTTC.

The chain employs TRBV12-3 or TRBV12-4 and TRBJ2-7; no reliable D call. Trimming pared 1 base from V and 4 bases from J, leaving 17 bases between. The length of the CDR3 is 16 residues. CDR3 protein: CASSLGSGTSVYEQYF. In DNA, the CDR3 is TGTGCCAGCAGTTTAGGGTCGGGCACGAGCGTTTACGAGCAGTACTTC.

The V call is TRBV12-3 or TRBV12-4, the J call TRBJ1-1; 9 bases align to TRBD1. The CDR3 has 16 residues. V lost 4 bases and J lost 1; bases outside the gene matches: 7. For the CDR3, the DNA is TGTGCCAGCAGTTCCGGGACAGGGAACCGGAACACTGAAGCTTTCTTT. Residues: CASSSGTGNRNTEAFF.

This chain links TRBV12-3 or TRBV12-4 with TRBJ2-7; no reliable D call. V was clipped by 6 bases and J by 3 bases, with 15 bases between them. There are 14 residues in the CDR3. The CDR3 DNA sequence: TGTGCCAGCAGCCCGGCCGAAAGGTACTACGAGCAGTACTTC. Translating it yields CASSPAERYYEQYF.

This clonotype was seen just once. This CDR3 is CASGLTADNEKLFF. The CDR3 bases are TGCGCCAGCGGATTGACAGCCGATAATGAAAAACTGTTTTTT. The J gene is TRBJ1-4, the V gene TRBV5-1; TRBD1 is a possible D gene (5 bases). Germline CDR1 and CDR2: SGHRS and YFSETQ. The V gene lost 7 bases and the J gene lost 4 bases, with 14 bases spanning the gap. The CDR3 covers 14 residues.

The chain carries TRBV20-1 and TRBJ1-1, with 7 bases matching TRBD1. V lost 0 bases, J lost 1 base, and 8 bases stayed unmatched. CDR3 size: 16 residues. Germline V gene lookup returns CDR1 DFQATT and CDR2 SNEGSKA (reference sequence). CDR3 coding DNA: TGCAGTGCTAGAGAGTGGGCCAGGGGGAAGAACACTGAAGCTTTCTTT. It encodes CSAREWARGKNTEAFF.

Many counts were recorded for this clonotype. The rearrangement links TRBV5-1 to TRBJ2-2; D unresolved. Germline lookup yields CDR1 SGHRS and CDR2 YFSETQ. V dropped 4 bases and J dropped 4 bases, with 2 bases sitting between them. The CDR3 spans 11 residues. The CDR3 sequence: CASSVTGELFF. The CDR3 DNA follows: TGCGCCAGCAGCGTCACCGGGGAGCTGTTTTTT.

This clonotype was counted only a few times. The V and J genes are TRBV29-1 and TRBJ2-1; a possible D gene is TRBD1 (6 bases). The CDR3 length is 12 residues. V lost 4 bases and J lost 6, with 10 bases in between. From germline, CDR1 is SQVTM and CDR2 ANQGSEA. The CDR3 DNA follows: TGCAGCGTTGTTCCAGGGGTCAATGAGCAGTTCTTC. Its protein is CSVVPGVNEQFF.

The J gene is TRBJ2-3, the V gene TRBV11-2; TRBD2 aligns across 11 bases. In germline, CDR1 is SGHAT, CDR2 FQNNGV. This CDR3 is built from 14 residues. J lost 9 bases, V lost 4 bases, and 6 bases had no gene match. CDR3 region: CASSSTVAGGTQYF. Here the CDR3 DNA reads TGTGCCAGCAGCTCCACCGTAGCGGGGGGGACGCAGTATTTT.

This clonotype was seen more than once but under ten times. V gene TRBV20-1 combines with J gene TRBJ2-7; 8 positions agree with TRBD2. With 6 bases clipped from V and 2 bases from J, the junction kept 6 bases outside the gene matches. Germline V lookup: CDR1 DFQATT, CDR2 SNEGSKA (reference sequence). This CDR3 has 13 residues. This CDR3 reads CSATGLVAYEQYF. The DNA for the CDR3 is TGCAGTGCCACGGGACTAGTAGCCTACGAGCAGTACTTC.

This chain joins TRBV6-2 or TRBV6-3 and TRBJ2-5, with D possibly being TRBD1 (5 bases). Trimming shortened V by 0 bases and J by 5 bases, and 16 bases separated the two germline ends. CDR1 and CDR2 (germline): MNHEY, SVGEGT. This CDR3 has 16 residues. The CDR3 protein is CASSYSTQGPPETQYF. The CDR3 DNA reads TGTGCCAGCAGTTACTCGACGCAGGGCCCCCCGGAGACCCAGTACTTC.

V usage is TRBV29-1 and J usage is TRBJ2-1, with D maybe TRBD1 (5 bases). Per germline, CDR1 SQVTM and CDR2 ANQGSEA. The CDR3 has 10 residues. Trimming took 6 bases from V and 5 from J, leaving 5 bases between them. The CDR3 loop is CSVQDNEQFF. The CDR3 DNA reads as TGCAGCGTACAGGACAATGAGCAGTTCTTC.

The chain joins TRBV6-1 to TRBJ1-5; 12 nucleotides agree with TRBD1. The CDR3 loop spans 17 amino acids. Germline V CDR1 and CDR2: MNHNS, SASEGT. V lost 6 bases and J lost 4; bases outside the gene matches: 10. CDR3 nucleotides: TGTGCCAGCAGCCCCCGGGACAGGGGGCGCGGTAATCAGCCCCAGCATTTT. Protein sequence: CASSPRDRGRGNQPQHF.

The rearrangement uses TRBV12-3 or TRBV12-4 and TRBJ2-5, with 11 bases matching TRBD2. The CDR3 spans 17 residues. Trimming cost V 1 base and J 2 bases; bases outside gene matches: 6. For the CDR3, the DNA is TGTGCCAGCAGTTTAGTAGCGGGGGGGCCCGGGCAAGAGACCCAGTACTTC. Amino acid sequence: CASSLVAGGPGQETQYF.

This clonotype appeared a few times. The V gene is TRBV28, the J gene TRBJ1-2; 8 bases are a match to TRBD1. The CDR3 is made up of 14 amino acids. The germline V gene has CDR1 MDHEN and CDR2 SYDVKM. V trimming: 4 bases; J trimming: 8 bases; junction bases outside the gene matches: 9. CDR3: CASSSDRVTRGYTF. The CDR3 nucleotides are TGTGCCAGCAGTTCGGACAGGGTAACTAGGGGCTACACCTTC.

The chain links TRBV5-1 to TRBJ2-5; 8 bases agree with TRBD1. Losses at the gene ends were 3 bases for V and 2 bases for J; bases not matched to a gene: 3. CDR3 length: 14 residues. Germline V CDR1 and CDR2: SGHRS, YFSETQ. The DNA for the CDR3 is TGCGCCAGCAGCTGGACAGGGTGGCAAGAGACCCAGTACTTC. Protein product: CASSWTGWQETQYF.

The chain couples TRBV5-5 to TRBJ2-5; D possibly matches TRBD1 or TRBD2 (6 bases each). The germline gives CDR1 SGHKS, CDR2 YYEKEE (reference sequence). Trimming pared 0 bases from V and 5 bases from J, leaving 14 bases between. This CDR3 has 15 residues. CDR3 nucleotide sequence: TGTGCCAGCAGCTTGGTCTTCGGAGGGGGGGAGACCCAGTACTTC. The encoded protein is CASSLVFGGGETQYF. The whole variable domain, remainder taken from reference TRBV5-5 and TRBJ2-5, is DAGVTQSPTHLIKTRGQQVTLRCSPISGHKSVSWYQQVLGQGPQFIFQYYEKEERGRGNFPDRFSARQFPNYSSELNVNALLLGDSALYLCASSLVFGGGETQYFGPGTRLLVL.

The chain links TRBV6-5 to TRBJ2-3, with 8 positions matching TRBD1. CDR3 length equals 13 residues. In germline, CDR1 is MNHEY, CDR2 SVGAGI. The trim removed 3 bases at V and 6 bases at J, leaving 2 bases unmatched. This chain's CDR3 is CASSYQGADTQYF. In nucleotides, the CDR3 is TGTGCCAGCAGTTATCAGGGGGCGGATACGCAGTATTTT.

The chain uses TRBV9 and TRBJ2-1, with D hard to call. Trimming took off 0 bases at V and 2 bases at J, with 12 bases between the two ends. CDR3 length equals 16 residues. In germline, CDR1 is SGDLS, CDR2 YYNGEE. DNA of the CDR3: TGTGCCAGCAGCGTAGAACCCCTTCCTCCCTACAATGAGCAGTTCTTC. Translating gives CASSVEPLPPYNEQFF.

In DNA, the CDR3 is TGTGCCAGCAGCCCCCACCCGTCACTAGCAGCCTACGAGCAGTACTTC. Translating it yields CASSPHPSLAAYEQYF. V usage is TRBV9 and J usage is TRBJ2-7; D might be TRBD2 (6 bases). The CDR3 runs to 16 residues. The V end was cut by 4 bases, the J end by 2 bases, with 19 bases between. CDR1 and CDR2 from the germline V gene are SGDLS and YYNGEE.